This T cell receptor (beta chain) comes out of a study of T cell repertoires and HLA-DP antigens. Looking at the study overall: A couple of male donors and one female donor spanned ages 18-to-29 through 60-to-69.

As concerns this clone: Antigen: not known.

Purity of the untouched CD4+ T cells was about 97.7%. CDR3 length equals 12 residues. Trimming left V 4 bases short and J 8 bases short, with 8 bases between. Germline values: CDR1 SGHVS, CDR2 FNYEAQ. Assay: immunoSEQ multiplex PCR; the TCRdb copy retains only in-frame clones and omits some. Here the sample spans roughly 110,000 clones, over 90% being singletons. The receptor comes from a woman aged 18-29 years in good health and CMV-seronegative. Sample: CD4+ T cells from PBMCs. The chain uses TRBV7-6 and TRBJ1-4; no clear D gene. CDR3 amino acids: CASSSVGEKLFF. The CDR3 DNA sequence: TGTGCCAGCAGCTCCGTGGGGGAAAAACTGTTTTTT.